The 31 T cell receptor beta chains in this list originate from one sample, sequenced in a study of blood T cell repertoires in COVID-19. Some clones are missing from TCRdb's copy, which holds only in-frame ones; the method was immunoSEQ multiplex PCR. The data contain approximately 240,000 clones, 79% of them singletons. The sample was peripheral blood. The receptors here all came from a woman in her thirties or forties with active or convalescent COVID-19.

This sequence joins TRBV6-5 and TRBJ1-1; 7 bases fit TRBD1. The CDR3 has 14 amino acids. The V segment lost 6 bases and the J segment 5 bases; nucleotides outside the gene matches: 9. Germline loops: CDR1 MNHEY, CDR2 SVGAGI. The CDR3 sequence: CASRLDRERTEAFF. In DNA form, the CDR3 reads TGTGCCAGCAGGCTTGACAGGGAAAGGACTGAAGCTTTCTTT.

The rearrangement uses TRBV2 and TRBJ1-4, with TRBD1 as a possible D gene (6 bases). V was trimmed by 6 bases and J by 1 base, leaving 12 bases between them. Per germline, CDR1 SNHLY and CDR2 FYNNEI. CDR3 length equals 15 residues. The CDR3 is CASRTTGRTNEKLFF. The CDR3 region has the DNA TGTGCCAGCAGGACGACAGGCAGAACTAATGAAAAACTGTTTTTT.

V and J are TRBV6-5 and TRBJ2-2, with D maybe TRBD1 (5 bases). CDR1 and CDR2 (germline): MNHEY, SVGAGI. The CDR3 length is 14 residues. Deletions cut 0 bases from V and 6 bases from J, with 8 bases between. CDR3 in DNA: TGTGCCAGCAGTTACTCGTCAGGGTCCGGGGAGCTGTTTTTT. It specifies CASSYSSGSGELFF.

CDR3 sequence reads: CASSVRVGNTEAFF. The CDR3, as DNA: TGTGCCAGCAGTGTCAGGGTGGGGAACACTGAAGCTTTCTTT. The rearrangement uses TRBV28 and TRBJ1-1; maybe TRBD1 (5 bases). The CDR3 is 14 amino acids. Germline V gene sequence: CDR1 MDHEN, CDR2 SYDVKM. Trimming stripped 5 bases from V and 1 base from J, with 11 bases between.

This chain uses TRBV6-4 with TRBJ2-1, with D possibly being TRBD2 (5 bases). Trimming removed 4 bases from V and 0 bases from J, with 7 bases in between. CDR3 length equals 14 residues. Germline loops: CDR1 MRHNA, CDR2 SNTAGT. The CDR3 bases are TGTGCCAGCAGTGCGGCGGGCTCCTACAATGAGCAGTTCTTC. Translation: CASSAAGSYNEQFF.

The rearrangement joins TRBV5-5 to TRBJ2-6, with D tentatively TRBD1 (6 bases). The ends were cut back, 5 bases at V and 4 bases at J, with 16 bases in the middle. Germline assignment: CDR1 SGHKS and CDR2 YYEKEE (reference sequence). The CDR3 spans 16 residues. CDR3 sequence: CASSFRGMRGANVLTF. The CDR3 DNA sequence: TGTGCCAGCAGTTTCAGGGGAATGAGAGGGGCCAACGTCCTGACTTTC.

The rearrangement joins TRBV11-2 to TRBJ2-5, with 7 nucleotides matching TRBD1. Trimming at V came to 1 base and at J to 5 bases, leaving 4 bases not matched to a gene. CDR1 is SGHAT, CDR2 FQNNGV, per germline. The CDR3 is 14 residues long. CDR3: CASSLVGGQETQYF. CDR3 DNA sequence: TGTGCCAGCAGCTTAGTTGGGGGACAGGAGACCCAGTACTTC.

This clone occurred a few times. The chain employs TRBV5-1 and TRBJ2-2, with D perhaps TRBD1 (6 bases). The germline V gene has CDR1 SGHRS and CDR2 YFSETQ. The CDR3 sequence is 15 residues long. Trimming stripped 0 bases from V and 2 bases from J, with 8 bases between. The CDR3 loop is CASSLAGTNTGELFF. The DNA for the CDR3 is TGCGCCAGCAGCTTGGCGGGGACAAACACCGGGGAGCTGTTTTTT.

The chain links TRBV18 to TRBJ2-3; TRBD1 agrees at 7 bases. This CDR3 contains 14 residues. After removal of 6 bases from V and 2 bases from J, the junction contained 5 bases not matched to a gene. The germline gives CDR1 KGHSH, CDR2 LQKENI. Here the CDR3 DNA reads TGTGCCAGCTCCAGGGGACAGCACACAGATACGCAGTATTTT. This gives the protein CASSRGQHTDTQYF.

The chain recombines TRBV5-1 with TRBJ1-4; maybe TRBD1 (5 bases). The CDR3 totals 14 residues. With 5 bases removed from V and 4 bases from J, the gap between germline ends came to 12 bases. Germline V gene lookup returns CDR1 SGHRS and CDR2 YFSETQ. CDR3 protein: CASRLSDSNEKLFF. CDR3 DNA: TGCGCCAGCAGATTATCTGACAGTAATGAAAAACTGTTTTTT.

V gene TRBV6-6 combines with J gene TRBJ1-1; D not certain. Germline V CDR1 and CDR2: MNHNY, SVGAGI (reference sequence). V was clipped by 6 bases and J by 2 bases, with 13 bases between them. The length of the CDR3 is 14 residues. The CDR3: CASRIQDLNTEAFF. CDR3 nucleotides: TGTGCCAGCAGGATCCAGGACTTAAACACTGAAGCTTTCTTT.

The J gene is TRBJ2-2, the V gene TRBV5-1; tentative D call: TRBD2 (6 bases). Germline assignment: CDR1 SGHRS and CDR2 YFSETQ. This CDR3 has 15 residues. Trimming took 3 bases from V and 1 from J, leaving 10 bases between them. The CDR3 region is CASSSRGLNTGELFF. DNA of the CDR3: TGCGCCAGCAGCTCCCGGGGACTGAACACCGGGGAGCTGTTTTTT.

This rearrangement joins TRBV6-1 to TRBJ2-5; D is unclear. The V and J ends lost 1 base and 1 base respectively, with 10 bases between them. Germline V gene sequence: CDR1 MNHNS, CDR2 SASEGT. The CDR3 runs 15 residues. The CDR3 loop reads CASSEDSYSQETQYF. CDR3 in DNA: TGTGCCAGCAGTGAAGACTCTTATTCCCAAGAGACCCAGTACTTC.

The rearrangement links TRBV11-2 to TRBJ2-7; TRBD2 agrees at 8 bases. Germline V gene sequence: CDR1 SGHAT, CDR2 FQNNGV. Trimming cost V 5 bases and J 2 bases; bases outside gene matches: 8. The CDR3 runs 15 residues. CDR3 bases: TGTGCCAGCAGCAAAGATTCCGGGGGGGCCTACGAGCAGTACTTC. Its protein product is CASSKDSGGAYEQYF.

The J gene is TRBJ1-4, the V gene TRBV30, with 11 bases matching TRBD1. This CDR3 is 14 amino acids long. Trimming at V came to 1 base and at J to 5 bases, leaving 0 bases not matched to a gene. In germline, CDR1 is GTSNPN, CDR2 SVGIG (reference sequence). In DNA form, the CDR3 reads TGTGCCTGGAGTGGGGACAGGGGGAATGAAAAACTGTTTTTT. It is translated as CAWSGDRGNEKLFF.

This chain connects TRBV5-1 to TRBJ1-1, with TRBD1 identical over 7 bases. The CDR3 contains 16 residues. J lost 0 bases, V lost 2 bases, and 7 bases had no gene match. CDR1 is SGHRS, CDR2 YFSETQ, per germline. The CDR3 sequence is CASSLGTASMNTEAFF. For the CDR3, the DNA is TGCGCCAGCAGCTTAGGGACAGCTTCCATGAACACTGAAGCTTTCTTT.

This clone has more than one count but fewer than ten. The chain uses TRBV5-6 and TRBJ2-2, with TRBD2 as a possible D gene (6 bases). The CDR3 has 15 residues. Between the trimmed V and J ends, which lost 4 bases and 1 base, there was a span of 11 bases. Germline lookup yields CDR1 SGHDT and CDR2 YYEEEE. The CDR3 sequence is CASSGGLLNTGELFF. CDR3 DNA sequence: TGTGCCAGCAGCGGGGGACTTTTGAACACCGGGGAGCTGTTTTTT.

This chain joins TRBV6-6 and TRBJ2-7; maybe TRBD1 (6 bases). V was cut by 5 bases and J by 5 bases, with 19 bases left in between. Germline CDR1 is MNHNY and CDR2 is SVGAGI (reference sequence). CDR3 length equals 15 residues. CDR3 region: CASSRTGSLGNEQYF. The DNA for the CDR3 is TGTGCCAGCAGTCGTACAGGGAGTTTGGGGAACGAGCAGTACTTC.

V is TRBV18 and J is TRBJ1-2; TRBD1 matches 8 bases. The CDR3 loop spans 17 amino acids. CDR1 is KGHSH and CDR2 is LQKENI in the germline V gene. V dropped 2 bases and J dropped 4; count of bases not matched to a gene: 12. The CDR3 DNA reads as TGTGCCAGCTCACCAGGGACCAACAGGGGGGGACTCTATGGCTACACCTTC. This translates into CASSPGTNRGGLYGYTF.

V is TRBV19 and J is TRBJ1-3, with unresolved D. This CDR3 spans 13 amino acids. The germline V gene has CDR1 LNHDA and CDR2 SQIVND (reference sequence). V was shortened by 5 bases and J by 4 bases, with 9 bases between the two germline ends. This CDR3 reads CASSVNPGNTIYF. In nucleotides, the CDR3 is TGTGCCAGTAGTGTTAATCCGGGAAACACCATATATTTT.

This clone was recorded only once. The chain is built from TRBV28 and TRBJ1-1; possibly TRBD1 for D (6 bases). The V end lost 2 bases, the J end lost 7 bases, and 17 bases lay between the germline ends. CDR3 size: 15 residues. Germline CDR1 is MDHEN and CDR2 is SYDVKM. CDR3 in amino acids: CASSLRPIGTFEAFF. CDR3 DNA sequence: TGTGCCAGCAGTTTACGGCCCATCGGGACATTTGAAGCTTTCTTT.

V gene TRBV11-2 combines with J gene TRBJ2-7, with no clear D. The ends were cut back, 4 bases at V and 3 bases at J, with 7 bases in the middle. Germline V gene sequence: CDR1 SGHAT, CDR2 FQNNGV. CDR3 length: 12 residues. CDR3 coding DNA: TGTGCCAGCAGCTCTTCTCGCTACGAGCAGTACTTC. As protein: CASSSSRYEQYF.

The rearrangement links TRBV6-4 to TRBJ1-6; D might be TRBD1 (6 bases). The V gene's germline CDR1 is MRHNA and CDR2 SNTAGT. The V and J ends lost 6 bases and 7 bases respectively, with 16 bases between them. CDR3 length equals 15 residues. CDR3 DNA sequence: TGTGCCAGCAGCCCAGGGGAAGAGGGCAATTCACCCCTCCACTTT. It codes for CASSPGEEGNSPLHF.

This sequence joins TRBV6-5 and TRBJ2-1, with TRBD2 identical over 7 bases. CDR1 and CDR2 (germline): MNHEY, SVGAGI. The CDR3 spans 15 residues. Trimming at V came to 6 bases and at J to 5 bases, leaving 10 bases not matched to a gene. CDR3 sequence: CASSPLGGSHNEQFF. Written as DNA, the CDR3 is TGTGCCAGCAGCCCATTGGGGGGGTCTCACAATGAGCAGTTCTTC.

This chain connects TRBV27 to TRBJ1-1, with 10 positions matching TRBD1. V dropped 5 bases and J dropped 0; count of bases not matched to a gene: 6. Germline CDR1 MNHEY, CDR2 SMNVEV (reference sequence). The length of the CDR3 is 16 residues. The CDR3 sequence is CASSPGTGELNTEAFF. CDR3 bases: TGTGCCAGCAGTCCGGGGACAGGGGAATTGAACACTGAAGCTTTCTTT.

The chain is built from TRBV7-3 and TRBJ1-6, with D tentatively TRBD1 (6 bases). CDR3 size: 15 residues. The V end was cut by 6 bases, the J end by 7 bases, with 16 bases between. From germline, CDR1 is SGHTA and CDR2 FQGTGA. The CDR3 DNA reads as TGTGCCAGCAGTCTCCGGGGGGCGTTCAATTCACCCCTCCACTTT. It encodes CASSLRGAFNSPLHF. Together with reference TRBV7-3 and TRBJ1-6, the CDR3 gives the full variable domain: GAGVSQTPSNKVTEKGKYVELRCDPISGHTALYWYRQSLGQGPEFLIYFQGTGAADDSGLPNDRFFAVRPEGSVSTLKIQRTERGDSAVYLCASSLRGAFNSPLHFGNGTRLTVT.

The chain recombines TRBV10-3 with TRBJ2-1, with 14 bases fitting TRBD2. Per the germline V gene, CDR1 is ENHRY and CDR2 is SYGVKD. V lost 6 bases and J lost 6; bases outside the gene matches: 16. The CDR3 covers 19 residues. The DNA of the CDR3 is TGTGCCATCAGCCATATCGGACTAGCGGGGGGCCTTGGGAGCAATGAGCAGTTCTTC. Residues: CAISHIGLAGGLGSNEQFF.

This clone appeared once. The chain is built from TRBV28 and TRBJ1-2; TRBD1 agrees at 9 bases. CDR3 size: 12 residues. V lost 8 bases and J lost 7; bases outside the gene matches: 5. Germline CDR1 reads MDHEN; CDR2 reads SYDVKM. CDR3 DNA sequence: TGTGCCAGCGGAACAGGGGGCTTTGGCTACACCTTC. As protein: CASGTGGFGYTF.

V gene TRBV29-1 combines with J gene TRBJ2-7; 11 bases line up with TRBD2. This CDR3 comprises 16 residues. V lost 6 bases to trimming and J lost 3 bases; unmatched junction nucleotides: 13. Germline assignment: CDR1 SQVTM and CDR2 ANQGSEA. In DNA, the CDR3 is TGCAGCGTGGACGGGCCGGGACTAGCGGTTGGCTACGAGCAGTACTTC. Amino acid sequence: CSVDGPGLAVGYEQYF.

This clone was recorded a few times. The chain combines TRBV27 with TRBJ2-1; D perhaps matches TRBD2 (5 bases). V shed 7 bases and J shed 6 bases, with 7 bases lying between them. Germline CDR1 and CDR2: MNHEY and SMNVEV (reference sequence). The CDR3 extends over 11 amino acids. The CDR3 region is CASNEGNEQFF. The DNA for the CDR3 is TGTGCCAGCAACGAGGGCAATGAGCAGTTCTTC.

This chain links TRBV7-9 with TRBJ1-1; D gene ambiguous. Germline lookup yields CDR1 SEHNR and CDR2 FQNEAQ (reference sequence). CDR3 length: 13 residues. Trimming took off 3 bases at V and 1 base at J, with 6 bases between the two ends. CDR3 nucleotides: TGTGCCAGCAGCTTGAGGTGGAACACTGAAGCTTTCTTT. Encoded protein: CASSLRWNTEAFF.